This TCR beta chain derives from a study of T cell responses to AZD1222 COVID-19 vaccine. Study-wide points: Baseline seropositives among AZD1222 recipients totaled only five to seven. The reported proportion of spike-specific TCRs targeting unmutated variant regions was nearly half. There were repertoire samples only from the period after the peak T cell response.

Second doses that came at about 4 or about 12 weeks were put together. V dropped 4 bases and J dropped 7; count of bases not matched to a gene: 10. The CDR3 has 14 residues. Germline CDR1 SGHRS, CDR2 YFSETQ. Profiling relied on immunoSEQ multiplex PCR, and the TCRdb table lists in-frame clones only, not all of them. The sample records about 75,000 clones, roughly 84% being singletons. About this clone itself: Its antigen is unknown.

The TCR sequence derives from an adult who received the AZD1222 COVID-19 vaccine. The chain uses TRBV5-1 and TRBJ2-7; the match to TRBD1 covers 8 bases. Sequenced material: peripheral blood, taken 28 days after the second AZD1222 dose. The chain's CDR3 is CASSAGQVPGEQYF. The CDR3, as DNA: TGCGCCAGCAGCGCGGGACAGGTTCCTGGGGAGCAGTACTTC. The variable domain in full, completed from reference TRBV5-1 and TRBJ2-7, reads KAGVTQTPRYLIKTRGQQVTLSCSPISGHRSVSWYQQTPGQGLQFLFEYFSETQRNKGNFPGRFSGRQFSNSRSEMNVSTLELGDSALYLCASSAGQVPGEQYFGPGTRLTVT.